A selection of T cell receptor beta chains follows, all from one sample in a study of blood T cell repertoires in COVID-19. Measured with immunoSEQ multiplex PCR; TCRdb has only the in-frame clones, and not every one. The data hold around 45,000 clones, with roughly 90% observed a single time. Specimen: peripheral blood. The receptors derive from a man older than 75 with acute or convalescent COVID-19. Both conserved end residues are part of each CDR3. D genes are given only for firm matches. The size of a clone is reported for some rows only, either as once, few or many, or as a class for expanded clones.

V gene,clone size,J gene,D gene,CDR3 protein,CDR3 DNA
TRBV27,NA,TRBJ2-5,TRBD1,CASSFQQGGKTQYF,TGTGCCAGCAGTTTTCAACAGGGGGGAAAGACCCAGTACTTC
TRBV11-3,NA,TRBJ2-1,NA,CASSLADEQFF,TGTGCCAGCAGCCTCGCGGATGAGCAGTTCTTC
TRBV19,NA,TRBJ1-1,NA,CASKKEGGRMNTEAFF,TGTGCCAGTAAAAAGGAAGGGGGTCGCATGAACACTGAAGCTTTCTTT
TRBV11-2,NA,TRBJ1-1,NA,CASSLTGGTEAFF,TGTGCCAGCAGCTTAACGGGGGGCACTGAAGCTTTCTTT
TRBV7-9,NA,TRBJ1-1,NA,CASTPGNSLNTEAFF,TGTGCCAGCACCCCAGGGAACAGCTTGAACACTGAAGCTTTCTTT
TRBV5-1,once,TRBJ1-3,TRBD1,CASRALGQTGNTIYF,TGCGCCAGTCGCGCCCTGGGACAGACTGGAAACACCATATATTTT
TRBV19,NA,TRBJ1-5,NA,CASSGQAAFLPQHF,TGTGCCAGTAGTGGGCAGGCTGCTTTTCTGCCCCAGCATTTT
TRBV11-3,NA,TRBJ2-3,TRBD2,CASSLHSGGADTQYF,TGTGCCAGCAGCCTACATAGCGGGGGGGCAGATACGCAGTATTTT
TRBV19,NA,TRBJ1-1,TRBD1,CASLLTGDTEAFF,TGTGCCAGTCTTCTTACAGGGGATACTGAAGCTTTCTTT
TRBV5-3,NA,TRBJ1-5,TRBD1,CARSWDRERNQPQHF,TGTGCCAGAAGTTGGGACAGGGAACGCAATCAGCCCCAGCATTTT
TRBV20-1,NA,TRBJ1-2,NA,CSASKGVGRNYGYTF,TGCAGTGCTAGTAAAGGGGTAGGGCGGAACTATGGCTACACCTTC
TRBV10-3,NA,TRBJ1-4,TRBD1,CAISESTGRTTNEKLFF,TGTGCCATCAGTGAGTCGACAGGGAGAACAACTAATGAAAAACTGTTTTTT
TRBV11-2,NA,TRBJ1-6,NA,CASSLETGSYNSPLHF,TGTGCCAGCAGCTTAGAGACTGGCTCCTATAATTCACCCCTCCACTTT
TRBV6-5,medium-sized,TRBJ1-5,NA,CASRTQQGTQPQHF,TGTGCCAGCAGAACCCAACAGGGTACGCAGCCCCAGCATTTT
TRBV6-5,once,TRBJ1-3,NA,CASYRTQQENTIYF,TGTGCCAGCTACAGGACCCAGCAGGAAAACACCATATATTTT
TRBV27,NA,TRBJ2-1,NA,CASSLSRVTNEQFF,TGTGCCAGCAGTTTATCGCGGGTAACCAATGAGCAGTTCTTC
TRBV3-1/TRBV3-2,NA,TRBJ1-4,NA,CASSQDDRGREKLFF,TGTGCCAGCAGCCAAGATGATAGGGGTCGAGAAAAACTGTTTTTT
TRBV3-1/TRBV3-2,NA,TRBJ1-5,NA,CASSQQANPTGRPQHF,TGTGCCAGCAGCCAACAGGCAAACCCGACGGGGAGGCCCCAGCATTTT
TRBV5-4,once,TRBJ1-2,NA,CASSLDLGVYAGYTF,TGTGCCAGCAGCCTCGACCTCGGGGTCTATGCGGGCTACACCTTC
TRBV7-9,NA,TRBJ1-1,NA,CASSLSRLNTEAFF,TGTGCCAGCAGCTTAAGCCGGTTAAACACTGAAGCTTTCTTT
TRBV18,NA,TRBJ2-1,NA,CASSPSNSYNEQFF,TGTGCCAGCTCACCATCCAACTCCTACAATGAGCAGTTCTTC
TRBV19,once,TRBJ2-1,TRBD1,CASSNRDRGSYNEQFF,TGTGCCAGTAGTAACCGGGACAGGGGGTCCTACAATGAGCAGTTCTTC